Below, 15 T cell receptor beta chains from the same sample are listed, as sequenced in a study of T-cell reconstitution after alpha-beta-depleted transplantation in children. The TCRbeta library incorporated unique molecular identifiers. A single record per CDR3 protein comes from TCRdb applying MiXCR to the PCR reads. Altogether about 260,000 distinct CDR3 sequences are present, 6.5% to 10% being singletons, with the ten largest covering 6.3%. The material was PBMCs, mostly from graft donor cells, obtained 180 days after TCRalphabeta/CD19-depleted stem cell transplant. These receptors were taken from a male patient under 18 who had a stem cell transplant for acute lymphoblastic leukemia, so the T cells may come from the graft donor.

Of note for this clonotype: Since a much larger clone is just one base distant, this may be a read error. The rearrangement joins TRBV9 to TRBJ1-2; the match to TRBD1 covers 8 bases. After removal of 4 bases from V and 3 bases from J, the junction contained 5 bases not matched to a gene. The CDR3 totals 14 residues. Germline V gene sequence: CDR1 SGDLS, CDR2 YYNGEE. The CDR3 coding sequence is TGTGCCAGCAGCAGACAGGGGAGGTACTATGGCTACACCTTC. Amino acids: CASSRQGRYYGYTF.

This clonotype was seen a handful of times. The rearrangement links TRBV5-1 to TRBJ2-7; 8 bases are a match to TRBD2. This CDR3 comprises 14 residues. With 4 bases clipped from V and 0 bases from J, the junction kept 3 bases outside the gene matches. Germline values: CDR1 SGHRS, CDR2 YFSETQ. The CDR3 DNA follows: TGCGCCAGCAGCCGGGAGGGCCCCTCCTACGAGCAGTACTTC. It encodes CASSREGPSYEQYF.

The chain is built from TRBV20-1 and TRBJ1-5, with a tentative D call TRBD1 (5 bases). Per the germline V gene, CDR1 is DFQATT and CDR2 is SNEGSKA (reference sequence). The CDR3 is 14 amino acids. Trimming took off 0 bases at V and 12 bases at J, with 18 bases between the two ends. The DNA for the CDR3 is TGCAGTGCTAGAGATGAAGGGGCCGGGGGGGTCCAGCATTTT. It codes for CSARDEGAGGVQHF.

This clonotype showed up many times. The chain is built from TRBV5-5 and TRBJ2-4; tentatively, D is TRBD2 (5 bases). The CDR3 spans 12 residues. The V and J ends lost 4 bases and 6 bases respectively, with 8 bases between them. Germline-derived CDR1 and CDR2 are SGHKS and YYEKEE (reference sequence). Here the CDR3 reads CASSHEGNIQYF. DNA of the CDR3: TGTGCCAGCAGCCACGAGGGAAACATTCAGTACTTC.

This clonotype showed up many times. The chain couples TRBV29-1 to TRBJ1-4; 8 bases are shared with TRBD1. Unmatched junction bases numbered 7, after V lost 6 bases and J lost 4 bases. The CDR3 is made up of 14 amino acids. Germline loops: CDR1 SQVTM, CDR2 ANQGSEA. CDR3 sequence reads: CSVRPGGLNEKLFF. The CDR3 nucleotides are TGCAGCGTCCGTCCAGGGGGCCTTAATGAAAAACTGTTTTTT.

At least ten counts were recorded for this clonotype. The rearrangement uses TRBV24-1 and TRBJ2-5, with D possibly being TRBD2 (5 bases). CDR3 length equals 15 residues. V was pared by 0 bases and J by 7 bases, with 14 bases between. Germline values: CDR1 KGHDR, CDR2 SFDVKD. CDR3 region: CATSDLVMRVGTQYF. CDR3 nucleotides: TGTGCCACCAGTGATTTGGTTATGCGGGTCGGGACCCAGTACTTC.

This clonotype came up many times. CDR3 bases: TGCAGCGTTGCGACAGGGGGCGCAAATGGCTACACCTTC. As protein: CSVATGGANGYTF. This rearrangement joins TRBV29-1 to TRBJ1-2, with 10 positions matching TRBD1. Looked up from germline, CDR1 is SQVTM and CDR2 is ANQGSEA. The junction had 5 bases not matched to a gene; V was cut back by 4 bases and J by 6 bases. The CDR3 extends over 13 amino acids.

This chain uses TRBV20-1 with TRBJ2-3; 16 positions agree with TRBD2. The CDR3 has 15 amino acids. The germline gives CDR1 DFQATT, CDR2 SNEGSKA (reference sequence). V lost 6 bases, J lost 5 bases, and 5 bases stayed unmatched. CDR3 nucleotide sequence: TGCAGTGCCCGGGGACTAGCGGGGGGGATAGATACGCAGTATTTT. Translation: CSARGLAGGIDTQYF.

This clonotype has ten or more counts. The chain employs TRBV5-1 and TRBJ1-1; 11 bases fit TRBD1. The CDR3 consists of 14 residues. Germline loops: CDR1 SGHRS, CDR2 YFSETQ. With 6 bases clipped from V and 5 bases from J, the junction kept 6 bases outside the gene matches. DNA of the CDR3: TGCGCCAGCACCCGAGGGACAGGGGGAACTGAAGCTTTCTTT. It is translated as CASTRGTGGTEAFF.

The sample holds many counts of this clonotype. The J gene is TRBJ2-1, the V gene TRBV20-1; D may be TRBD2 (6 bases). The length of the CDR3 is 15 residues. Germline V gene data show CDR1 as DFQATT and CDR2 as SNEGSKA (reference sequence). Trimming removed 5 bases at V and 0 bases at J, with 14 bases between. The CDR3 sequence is CSASLALSSYNEQFF. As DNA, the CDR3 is TGCAGTGCTTCACTAGCTCTGAGCTCCTACAATGAGCAGTTCTTC.

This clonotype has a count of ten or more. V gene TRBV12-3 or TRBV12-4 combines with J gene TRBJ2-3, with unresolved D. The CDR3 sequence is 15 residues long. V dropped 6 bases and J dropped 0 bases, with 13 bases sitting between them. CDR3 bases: TGTGCCAGCAGCCTAGGGTCCCCTAGCACAGATACGCAGTATTTT. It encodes CASSLGSPSTDTQYF.

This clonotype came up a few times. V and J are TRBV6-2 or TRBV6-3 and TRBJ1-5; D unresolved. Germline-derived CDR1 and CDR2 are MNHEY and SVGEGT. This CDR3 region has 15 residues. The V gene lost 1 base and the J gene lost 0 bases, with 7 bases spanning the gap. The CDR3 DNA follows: TGTGCCAGCAGTTACTGGCGGGATAGCAATCAGCCCCAGCATTTT. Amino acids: CASSYWRDSNQPQHF.

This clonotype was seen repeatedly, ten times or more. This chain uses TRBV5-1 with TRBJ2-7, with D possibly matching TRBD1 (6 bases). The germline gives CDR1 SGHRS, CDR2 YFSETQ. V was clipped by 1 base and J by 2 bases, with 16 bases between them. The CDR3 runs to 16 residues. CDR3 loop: CASSLTFDRSTYEQYF. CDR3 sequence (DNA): TGCGCCAGCAGCTTGACGTTTGACAGGAGTACCTACGAGCAGTACTTC.

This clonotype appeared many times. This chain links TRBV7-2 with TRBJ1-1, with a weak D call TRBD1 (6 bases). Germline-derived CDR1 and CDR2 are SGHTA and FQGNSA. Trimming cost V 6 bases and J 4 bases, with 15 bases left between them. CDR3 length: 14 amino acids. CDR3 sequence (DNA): TGTGCCAGCAGGAACAGGGTACCGGGCACTGAAGCTTTCTTT. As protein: CASRNRVPGTEAFF. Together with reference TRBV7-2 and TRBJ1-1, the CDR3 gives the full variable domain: GAGVSQSPSNKVTEKGKDVELRCDPISGHTALYWYRQSLGQGLEFLIYFQGNSAPDKSGLPSDRFSAERTGGSVSTLTIQRTQQEDSAVYLCASRNRVPGTEAFFGQGTRLTVV.

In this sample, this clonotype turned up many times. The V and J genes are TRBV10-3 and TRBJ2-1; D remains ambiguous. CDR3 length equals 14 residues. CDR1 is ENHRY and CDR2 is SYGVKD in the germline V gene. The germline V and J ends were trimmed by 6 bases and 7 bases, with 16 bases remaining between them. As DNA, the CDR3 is TGTGCCATCAGCCCGACCGGGCCCCAGAATGAGCAGTTCTTC. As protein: CAISPTGPQNEQFF.